This TCR beta chain was identified during a study of blood T cell repertoires in COVID-19. The table came from immunoSEQ multiplex PCR; TCRdb's copy has only in-frame clones and leaves some out. The data hold 200,000 to 250,000 clones, with 65% to 85% observed a single time. CDR1 SGHVS and CDR2 FNYEAQ come from the germline V gene. The CDR3 spans 14 residues. V was clipped by 8 bases and J by 4 bases, with 12 bases between them. Material: peripheral blood. The clonotype originates from a human donor in a cohort sampled during active COVID-19. The chain has TRBV7-6 and TRBJ1-6; possibly TRBD1 for D (5 bases). CDR3 sequence: CASRGVDYNSPLHF. The CDR3 DNA reads TGTGCCAGCCGGGGGGTAGATTATAATTCACCCCTCCACTTT.